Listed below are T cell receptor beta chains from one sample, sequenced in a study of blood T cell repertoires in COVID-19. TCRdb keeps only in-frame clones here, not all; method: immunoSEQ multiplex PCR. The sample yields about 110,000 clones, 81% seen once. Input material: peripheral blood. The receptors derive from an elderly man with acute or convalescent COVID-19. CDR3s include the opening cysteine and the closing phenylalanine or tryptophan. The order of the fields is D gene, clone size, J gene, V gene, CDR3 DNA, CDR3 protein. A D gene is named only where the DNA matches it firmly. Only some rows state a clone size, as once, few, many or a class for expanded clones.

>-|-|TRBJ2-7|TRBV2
TGTGCCAGCAGTGAAGGAGGTGCCCCCTACGAGCAGTACTTC
CASSEGGAPYEQYF
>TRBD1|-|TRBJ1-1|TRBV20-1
TGCAGTGCTAGTGTCGGGACAGTTGGTGAAGCTTTCTTT
CSASVGTVGEAFF
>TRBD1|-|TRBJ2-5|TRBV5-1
TGCGCCAGCAGCGCCGGGGGGACAGGGGGCTACGAGACCCAGTACTTC
CASSAGGTGGYETQYF
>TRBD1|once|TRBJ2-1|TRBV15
TGTGCCACCAGCGGATCCCGGGACAGCCTCTACAATGAGCAGTTCTTC
CATSGSRDSLYNEQFF
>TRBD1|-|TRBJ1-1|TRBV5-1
TGCGCCAGCAGCTTGACAGGGGGCAGCGCTGAAGCTTTCTTT
CASSLTGGSAEAFF
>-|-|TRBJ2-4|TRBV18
TGTGCCAGCTCATCCACAATAGCCAAAAACATTCAGTACTTC
CASSSTIAKNIQYF
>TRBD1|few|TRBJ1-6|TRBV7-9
TGTGCCAGCAGTTTACCCCGACAGGGGGCTTATTCACCCCTCCACTTT
CASSLPRQGAYSPLHF
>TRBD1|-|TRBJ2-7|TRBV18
TGTGCCAGCTCACTGTCGGACAGGGGGTTCGACGAGCAGTACTTC
CASSLSDRGFDEQYF
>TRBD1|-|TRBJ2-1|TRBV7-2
TGTGCCAGCAGCACTTCGGGACAGGGGATGGTTCAGTTCTTC
CASSTSGQGMVQFF
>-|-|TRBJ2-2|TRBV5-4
TGTGCCAGCAGCCCTGACAATTACGGAAAGACCGGGGAGCTGTTTTTT
CASSPDNYGKTGELFF
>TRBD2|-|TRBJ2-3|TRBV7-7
TGTGCTAGCAGCCCCGGACTAGCGGCCTTCACAGATACGCAGTATTTT
CASSPGLAAFTDTQYF
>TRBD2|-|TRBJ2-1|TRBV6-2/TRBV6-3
TGTGCCAGCAGCCGGGGGACTAGATTGTCATACAATGAGCAGTTCTTC
CASSRGTRLSYNEQFF
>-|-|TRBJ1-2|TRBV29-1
TGCAGCGTTGAAACGGGGTTTGCCTACACCTTC
CSVETGFAYTF
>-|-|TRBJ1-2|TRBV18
TGTGCCAGCTCACCATTGACAACCGAATTCTATGGCTACACCTTC
CASSPLTTEFYGYTF
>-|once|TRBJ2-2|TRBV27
TGTGCCAGCAGTTTCGGTCAGGGGTGGACCGGGGAGCTGTTTTTT
CASSFGQGWTGELFF
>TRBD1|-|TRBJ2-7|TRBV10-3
TGTGCCATCAGGGGGACAGGGACGAACGAGCAGTACTTC
CAIRGTGTNEQYF
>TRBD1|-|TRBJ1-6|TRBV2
TGTGCCAGCAGTGTCGACAGGGATTCACCCCTCCACTTT
CASSVDRDSPLHF
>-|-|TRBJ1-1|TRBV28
TGTGCCAGCAGTGCCCAGGGTTCCACTGAAGCTTTCTTT
CASSAQGSTEAFF
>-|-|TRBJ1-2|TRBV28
TGTGCCAGCAGTTTTGAGAACTATGGCTACACCTTC
CASSFENYGYTF
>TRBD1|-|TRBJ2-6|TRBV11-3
TGTGCCAGCAGCCCGGGACAGGGGACCCCTCGGGCCAACGTCCTGACTTTC
CASSPGQGTPRANVLTF
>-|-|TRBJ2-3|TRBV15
TGTGCCACCAGCAGAGATAACCCCATAAGCGTCACAGATACGCAGTATTTT
CATSRDNPISVTDTQYF
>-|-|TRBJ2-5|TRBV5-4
TGTGCCAGCAGCCAGGGACTGAGGGAGACCCAGTACTTC
CASSQGLRETQYF
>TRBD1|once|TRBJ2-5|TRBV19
TGTGCCAGTAGTAGCCTGACAGGGACCTACCTCCAAGAGACCCAGTACTTC
CASSSLTGTYLQETQYF
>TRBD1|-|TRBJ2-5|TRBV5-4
TGTGCCAGCAGCTTGGACCAAACAGGGGAAGAGACCCAGTACTTC
CASSLDQTGEETQYF